The clone carrying this T cell receptor beta chain was seen a handful of times. This specimen belongs to a study of blood T cells in healthy people across ages. For the second PCR, which ran for 7 to 11 cycles, a sample-barcoded 5' primer and a J-beta primer mix were used. TCRdb reanalysed the 5' RACE reads using MiXCR and keeps one entry per CDR3 protein. The data hold some 1.5 million distinct CDR3 sequences, with under 30% observed a single time. V was clipped by 0 bases and J by 5 bases, with 16 bases between them. Germline values: CDR1 SGHTA, CDR2 FQGTGA. CDR3 length: 16 residues. The rearrangement joins TRBV7-3 to TRBJ2-5; D may match TRBD1 or TRBD2 (6 bases each). The sequenced material came from blood. The TCR comes from a woman aged 30 to 39 in good health. The CDR3 DNA reads TGTGCCAGCAGCTTAACGGGGGGCTCTCTTCCGGAGACCCAGTACTTC. Its protein is CASSLTGGSLPETQYF.